This T cell receptor (beta chain) derives from a study of control samples from healthy donors and cancer patients. The CDR3 has 17 amino acids. Trimming removed 2 bases at V and 6 bases at J, with 20 bases between. Germline V gene lookup returns CDR1 MRHNA and CDR2 SNTAGT. Sequencing was performed with immunoSEQ multiplex PCR; in TCRdb, only in-frame clones are kept and a portion is missing. The profile shows roughly 120,000 clones, more than 70% of them singletons. The TCR was taken from a woman aged 70-85 years in good health. Sequencing was carried out using blood. The V gene is TRBV6-4, the J gene TRBJ1-5; the D gene is possibly TRBD1 (6 bases). Here the CDR3 DNA reads TGTGCCAGCAGTGACCCTCACAGGGCTCTTGTATCTCAGCCCCAGCATTTT. Amino acids: CASSDPHRALVSQPQHF.